The present TCR beta chain was sequenced within a study of blood T cell repertoires in COVID-19. Study as a whole: PBMCs, B-cell-depleted T cells, or T cells provided the cDNA or gDNA that made up the material.

Using immunoSEQ multiplex PCR, the repertoire was profiled, and TCRdb retains in-frame clones only, with some absent. In the table there are 52,000 or so clones, approximately 90% of which are singletons. The TCR originated in a woman aged 80 or older with acute or convalescent COVID-19. Sequencing was performed on peripheral blood.

The CDR3 DNA is TGTGCCAGCAGCGTAGCGAGGCGAAATTCACCCCTCCACTTT. Translation gives CASSVARRNSPLHF. The V gene is TRBV2, the J gene TRBJ1-6; D is unresolved. The CDR3 length is 14 residues. Trimming stripped 6 bases from V and 7 bases from J, with 13 bases between. The germline CDR1 and CDR2 sequences are SNHLY and FYNNEI.